This T cell receptor (beta chain) comes out of a study of memory CD4+ T cells and cytomegalovirus serostatus. Assay: immunoSEQ multiplex PCR; the TCRdb copy retains only in-frame clones and omits some. This repertoire shows tens of thousands of clones, about 81% found once; its top ten account for less than 0.5%. The CDR3 is made up of 14 amino acids. Germline loops: CDR1 GTSNPN, CDR2 SVGIG (reference sequence). Trimming pared 3 bases from V and 2 bases from J, leaving 13 bases between. Single viable CD3+CD4+CD8-CD45RO+ cells were sorted as the memory CD4+ T cells. The clonotype was recovered from an adult in good health and CMV-seronegative. The specimen was memory CD4+ T cells from blood. The chain uses TRBV30 and TRBJ1-2; D is possibly TRBD1 (5 bases). The CDR3 spells CAWRRVGANYGYTF. CDR3 DNA sequence: TGTGCCTGGAGAAGGGTCGGGGCCAACTATGGCTACACCTTC. Full variable domain (remainder filled in from reference TRBV30 and TRBJ1-2): SQTIHQWPATLVQPVGSPLSLECTVEGTSNPNLYWYRQAAGRGLQLLFYSVGIGQISSEVPQNLSASRPQDRQFILSSKKLLLSDSGFYLCAWRRVGANYGYTFGSGTRLTVV.